A selection of T cell receptor beta chains follows, all from one sample in a study of T cells after yellow fever vaccination. TCRdb re-called the 5' RACE reads with MiXCR, one entry per CDR3 protein. Among some 500,000 distinct CDR3 sequences listed, about 13% were seen once. The sequencing here drew on PBMCs, taken on the day of the yellow fever booster vaccination. The receptor source for this set is a man under 40 who received the YFV17D yellow fever vaccine. Both conserved end residues are part of each CDR3. Fields, in order: CDR3 protein, V gene, J gene.

CASQNRGRSEQYF,TRBV19,TRBJ2-7
CASSQDHQPEDGYTF,TRBV4-3,TRBJ1-2
CSASRGGSGYTF,TRBV20-1,TRBJ1-2
CASISIRTGSTGELFF,TRBV6-5,TRBJ2-2
CASSPRGEVAFF,TRBV18,TRBJ1-1
CSARDIAPLANEQFF,TRBV20-1,TRBJ2-1
CASSEGTSGTQETQYF,TRBV7-9,TRBJ2-5
CASRTGTPYEQYF,TRBV28,TRBJ2-7
CASSYTSGSSDTQYF,TRBV6-5,TRBJ2-3
CASSLDRDRGNYGYTF,TRBV5-1,TRBJ1-2
CSAIGLAGAGYEQYF,TRBV29-1,TRBJ2-7
CASSPPFRAKLAETQYF,TRBV7-9,TRBJ2-5
CAISDRGLNTEAFF,TRBV10-3,TRBJ1-1
CASSQGLYQLAGAYNEQFF,TRBV3-1,TRBJ2-1
CSATGGGELFF,TRBV20-1,TRBJ2-2
CASSLETVTGGRFF,TRBV7-2,TRBJ2-1
CSASATSGNGAYNEQFF,TRBV20-1,TRBJ2-1
CASSSTGLEINNEQFF,TRBV6-5,TRBJ2-1
CASKTSGPHYEQYF,TRBV6-4,TRBJ2-7
CASSSRLRDIQYF,TRBV7-2,TRBJ2-4
CASTLLGGRVNTGELFF,TRBV12-3/TRBV12-4,TRBJ2-2
CASSLLAGVVAGELFF,TRBV27,TRBJ2-2
CASSYVWSETQYF,TRBV6-2/TRBV6-3,TRBJ2-5
CSASSRSSALSEQYF,TRBV20-1,TRBJ2-7
CSARRRGSHEQYF,TRBV20-1,TRBJ2-7
CASSYRLASPQEQFF,TRBV6-2/TRBV6-3,TRBJ2-1
CSVDFSTDTQYF,TRBV29-1,TRBJ2-3
CAISVRHPRGNEQYF,TRBV10-3,TRBJ2-7
CASSYSAVLTRSPELFF,TRBV6-5,TRBJ2-2
CASSQDRGTSGSEQYF,TRBV4-3,TRBJ2-7
CSATGLAGGPNEQFF,TRBV20-1,TRBJ2-1
CSARASGRKNTGELFF,TRBV20-1,TRBJ2-2
CASSYVAESSTQYF,TRBV6-5,TRBJ2-5
CSGGTGDYNEQFF,TRBV29-1,TRBJ2-1
CASSQNLGAESYEQYF,TRBV4-3,TRBJ2-7
CASSLGVASGSTDTQYF,TRBV5-1,TRBJ2-3
CSVRDSSSYEQYF,TRBV29-1,TRBJ2-7
CATSLGRKRETQYF,TRBV5-1,TRBJ2-5
CASSPPGQAEGGYTF,TRBV4-2,TRBJ1-2
CASSKGDGTVSLWANVLTF,TRBV11-2,TRBJ2-6
CASSFGQGGTDTQYF,TRBV5-4,TRBJ2-3
CASSLAQGQPQHF,TRBV12-3/TRBV12-4,TRBJ1-5
CATSDPRGLLKETQYF,TRBV24-1,TRBJ2-5
CASSQAQYQETQYF,TRBV3-1,TRBJ2-5
CASSISISYEQYF,TRBV28,TRBJ2-7
CASSSSRSGHYNEQFF,TRBV6-2/TRBV6-3,TRBJ2-1
CASSLEGIGETQYF,TRBV5-4,TRBJ2-5
CASRLSQGRTEKLFF,TRBV12-3/TRBV12-4,TRBJ1-4
CATSDPGTSGSISYNEQFF,TRBV24-1,TRBJ2-1
CASRPFNTGELFF,TRBV6-2/TRBV6-3,TRBJ2-2
CASSSPATSGSGETQYF,TRBV7-8,TRBJ2-5